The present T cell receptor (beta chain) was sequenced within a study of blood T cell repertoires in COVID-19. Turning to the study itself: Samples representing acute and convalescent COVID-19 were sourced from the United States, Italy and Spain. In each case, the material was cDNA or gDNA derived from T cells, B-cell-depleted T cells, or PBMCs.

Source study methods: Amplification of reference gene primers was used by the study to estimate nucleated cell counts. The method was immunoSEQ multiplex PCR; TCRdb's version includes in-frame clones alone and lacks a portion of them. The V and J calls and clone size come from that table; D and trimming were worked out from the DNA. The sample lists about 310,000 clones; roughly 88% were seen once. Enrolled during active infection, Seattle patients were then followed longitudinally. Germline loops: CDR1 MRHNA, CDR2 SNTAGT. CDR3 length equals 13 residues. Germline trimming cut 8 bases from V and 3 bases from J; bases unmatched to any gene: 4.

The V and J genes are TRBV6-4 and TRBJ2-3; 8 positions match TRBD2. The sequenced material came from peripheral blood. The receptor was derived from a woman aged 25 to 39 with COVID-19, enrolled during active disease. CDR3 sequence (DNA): TGTGCCAGCGCGCAGCGGGAGACAGATACGCAGTATTTT. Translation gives CASAQRETDTQYF.